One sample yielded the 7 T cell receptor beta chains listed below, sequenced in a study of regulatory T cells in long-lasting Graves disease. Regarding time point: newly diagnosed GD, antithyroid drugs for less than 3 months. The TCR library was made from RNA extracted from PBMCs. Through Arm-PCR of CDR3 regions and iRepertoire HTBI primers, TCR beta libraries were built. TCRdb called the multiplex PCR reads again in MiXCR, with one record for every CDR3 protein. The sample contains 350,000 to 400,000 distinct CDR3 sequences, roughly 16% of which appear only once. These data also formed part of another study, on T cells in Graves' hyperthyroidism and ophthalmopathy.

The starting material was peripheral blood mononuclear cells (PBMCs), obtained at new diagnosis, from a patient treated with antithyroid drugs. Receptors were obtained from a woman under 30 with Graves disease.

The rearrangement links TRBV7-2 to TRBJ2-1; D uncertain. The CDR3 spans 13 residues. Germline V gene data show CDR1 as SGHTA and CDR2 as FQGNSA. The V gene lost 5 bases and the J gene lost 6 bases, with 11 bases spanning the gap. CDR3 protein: CASSPRVSNEQFF. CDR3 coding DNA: TGTGCCAGCAGCCCCCGGGTGTCCAATGAGCAGTTCTTC.

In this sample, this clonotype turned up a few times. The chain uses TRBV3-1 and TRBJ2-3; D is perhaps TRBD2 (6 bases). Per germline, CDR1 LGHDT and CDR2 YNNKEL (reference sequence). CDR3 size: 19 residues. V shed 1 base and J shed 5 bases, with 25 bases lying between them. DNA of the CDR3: TGTGCCAGCAGCCAAGTTTCGATTCTCGGGGGTCTCGGACGAGATACGCAGTATTTT. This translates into CASSQVSILGGLGRDTQYF.

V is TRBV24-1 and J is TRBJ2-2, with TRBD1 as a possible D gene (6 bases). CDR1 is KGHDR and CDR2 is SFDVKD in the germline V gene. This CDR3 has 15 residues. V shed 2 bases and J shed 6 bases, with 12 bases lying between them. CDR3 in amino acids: CATSDWDTGAGELFF. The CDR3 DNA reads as TGTGCCACCAGTGATTGGGACACCGGGGCCGGGGAGCTGTTTTTT.

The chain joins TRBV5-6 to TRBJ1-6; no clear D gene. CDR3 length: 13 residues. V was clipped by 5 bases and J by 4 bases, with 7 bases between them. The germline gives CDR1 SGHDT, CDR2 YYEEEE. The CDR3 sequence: CASRREYNSPLHF. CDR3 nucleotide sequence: TGTGCCAGCAGACGGGAGTATAATTCACCCCTCCACTTT. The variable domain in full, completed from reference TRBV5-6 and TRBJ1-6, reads DAGVTQSPTHLIKTRGQQVTLRCSPKSGHDTVSWYQQALGQGPQFIFQYYEEEERQRGNFPDRFSGHQFPNYSSELNVNALLLGDSALYLCASRREYNSPLHFGNGTRLTVT.

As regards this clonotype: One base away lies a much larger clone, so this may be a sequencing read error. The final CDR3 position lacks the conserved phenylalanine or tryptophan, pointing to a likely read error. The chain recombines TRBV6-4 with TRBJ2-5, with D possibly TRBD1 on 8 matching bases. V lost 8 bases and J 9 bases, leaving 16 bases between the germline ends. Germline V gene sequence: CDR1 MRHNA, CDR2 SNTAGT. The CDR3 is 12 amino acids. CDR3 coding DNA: TGTGCCAGCGCAAGGACAGGGAGGGCCCAGTACCTC. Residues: CASARTGRAQYL.

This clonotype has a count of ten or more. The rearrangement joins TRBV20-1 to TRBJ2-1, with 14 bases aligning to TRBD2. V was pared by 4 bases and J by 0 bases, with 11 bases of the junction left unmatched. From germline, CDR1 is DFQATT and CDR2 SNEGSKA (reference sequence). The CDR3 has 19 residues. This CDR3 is CSANPIRTSGGSSYNEQFF. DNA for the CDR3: TGCAGTGCTAACCCGATTAGGACTAGCGGGGGGAGCTCCTACAATGAGCAGTTCTTC.

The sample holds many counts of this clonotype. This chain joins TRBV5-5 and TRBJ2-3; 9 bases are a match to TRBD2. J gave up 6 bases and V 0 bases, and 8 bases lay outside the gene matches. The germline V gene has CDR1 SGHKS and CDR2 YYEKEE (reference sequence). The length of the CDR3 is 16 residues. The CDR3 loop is CASSLAASGAWDTQYF. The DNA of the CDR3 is TGTGCCAGCAGCTTGGCGGCTAGCGGGGCCTGGGATACGCAGTATTTT.